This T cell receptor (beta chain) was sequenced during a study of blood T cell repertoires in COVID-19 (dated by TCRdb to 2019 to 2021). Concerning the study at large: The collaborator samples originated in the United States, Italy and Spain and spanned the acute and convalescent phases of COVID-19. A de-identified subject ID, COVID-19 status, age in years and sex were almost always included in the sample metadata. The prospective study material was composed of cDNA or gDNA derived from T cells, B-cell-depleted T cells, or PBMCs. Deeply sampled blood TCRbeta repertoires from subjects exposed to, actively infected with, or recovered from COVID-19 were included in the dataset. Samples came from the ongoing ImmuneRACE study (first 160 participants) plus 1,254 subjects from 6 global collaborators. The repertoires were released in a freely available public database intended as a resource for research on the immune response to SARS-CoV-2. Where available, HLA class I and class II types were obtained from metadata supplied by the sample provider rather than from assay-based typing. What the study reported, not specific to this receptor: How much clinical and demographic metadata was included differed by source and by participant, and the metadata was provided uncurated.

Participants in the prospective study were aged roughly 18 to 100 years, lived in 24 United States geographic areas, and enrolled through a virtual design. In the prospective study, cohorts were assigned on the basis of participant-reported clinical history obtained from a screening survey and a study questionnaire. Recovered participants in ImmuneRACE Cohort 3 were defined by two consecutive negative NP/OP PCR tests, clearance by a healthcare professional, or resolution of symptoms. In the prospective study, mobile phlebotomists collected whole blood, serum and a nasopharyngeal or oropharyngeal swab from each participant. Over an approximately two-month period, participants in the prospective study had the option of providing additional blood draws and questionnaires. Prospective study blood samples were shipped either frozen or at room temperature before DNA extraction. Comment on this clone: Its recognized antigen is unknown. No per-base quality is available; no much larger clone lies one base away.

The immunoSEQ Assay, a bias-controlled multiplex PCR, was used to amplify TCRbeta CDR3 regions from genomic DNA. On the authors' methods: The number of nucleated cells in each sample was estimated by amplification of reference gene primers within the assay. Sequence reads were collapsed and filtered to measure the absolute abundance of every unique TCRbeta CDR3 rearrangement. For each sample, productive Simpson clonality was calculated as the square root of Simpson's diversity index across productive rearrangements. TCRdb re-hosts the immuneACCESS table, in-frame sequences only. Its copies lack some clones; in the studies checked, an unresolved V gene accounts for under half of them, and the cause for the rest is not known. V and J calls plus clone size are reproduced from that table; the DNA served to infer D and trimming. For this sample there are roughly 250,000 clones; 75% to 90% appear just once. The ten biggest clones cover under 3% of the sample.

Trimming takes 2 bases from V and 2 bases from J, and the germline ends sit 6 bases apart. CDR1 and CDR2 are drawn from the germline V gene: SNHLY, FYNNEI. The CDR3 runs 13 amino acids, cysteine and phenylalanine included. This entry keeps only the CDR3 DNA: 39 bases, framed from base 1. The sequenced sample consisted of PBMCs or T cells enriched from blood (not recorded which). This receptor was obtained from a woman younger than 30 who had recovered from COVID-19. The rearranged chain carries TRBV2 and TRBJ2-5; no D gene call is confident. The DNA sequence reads TGTGCCAGCAGTGAACTACAGCAAGAGACCCAGTACTTC. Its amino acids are CASSELQQETQYF.